Ten or more counts support the clone carrying this T cell receptor (beta chain). TCRdb re-called the 5' RACE reads through MiXCR, storing one row per CDR3 protein. This table holds roughly 74,000 distinct CDR3 sequences, approximately 7% found once. The V end was cut by 1 base, the J end by 2 bases, with 15 bases between. The CDR3 is 16 amino acids. Germline-derived CDR1 and CDR2 are MGHRA and YSYEKL. This record comes from a study of T cells after yellow fever vaccination. The specimen comprised CD8+ T cells sorted from PBMCs, sampled roughly 5 days after the first yellow fever vaccination. This receptor was taken from a man aged 18 to 29 who received the YFV17D yellow fever vaccine. The chain combines TRBV4-1 with TRBJ2-7, with TRBD1 as a possible D gene (5 bases). The CDR3 protein is CASSQGQGELPYEQYF. Here the CDR3 DNA reads TGCGCCAGCAGCCAAGGTCAAGGGGAATTACCCTACGAGCAGTACTTC.